Below, one T cell receptor (beta chain) is given with its context. This clonotype has just a few counts. The antigen this receptor binds is unknown. No base qualities exist here, and no much larger clone lies one base off it. The treatment or condition label for this specimen denotes: allogeneic hematopoietic cell transplantation with graft depleted of TCRalphabeta T cells and CD19 B cells. Transplant recipients were children who received TCRalphabeta/CD19-depleted allogeneic hematopoietic cell grafts. Library construction relied on PCR. TCRdb records Illumina HiSeq 2500 as the sequencer. TCR libraries were prepared with molecular barcoding, using unique molecular identifiers to normalize TCRbeta repertoire quantification. In-frame beta chains were kept once TCRdb had trimmed the public reads at Q25 with fastp and called clones with MiXCR. Entries are consolidated by CDR3 protein sequence, retaining the most common genes and DNA. The sample has some 130,000 distinct CDR3 sequences on record, roughly 10% of them singletons. The ten largest clones capture less than 25% of the sample.

CDR1 and CDR2 are drawn from the germline V gene: SGDLS, YYNGEE. Between the V and J ends, shortened by 2 bases and 11 bases respectively, the junction contains 19 bases. Its CDR3 holds 14 amino acids, cysteine through phenylalanine. The entry retains the CDR3 DNA only, 42 bases that are in frame from base 1. The sample comes from a study of T-cell reconstitution after alpha-beta-depleted transplantation in children (dated by TCRdb to the mid-2010s). Some background on the complete study: Using TCR repertoire profiling, the study quantitatively followed how T-cell immune reconstitution unfolded in children after TCRalphabeta/CD19-depleted allogeneic hematopoietic cell transplantation. The paper's findings and limits, for the study overall: In some patients, high TCRbeta diversity at day 60 was attributed to recipient T cells and intrathymic progenitors that had survived conditioning. Over the following months the frequencies of hyperexpanded clones went down, and after one year T-cell counts and TCRbeta diversity were mostly credited to newly produced T cells. The apparently early alphabetaT-cell count recovery about two months after transplant was reportedly dependent on only several hundred rapidly expanded clones derived from non-depleted graft cells.

This TCR was recovered from a girl less than two years old who had a stem cell transplant for combined immunodeficiency, so the T cells may come from the graft donor. The rearrangement combines TRBV9 with TRBJ1-1; TRBD1 is a possible D gene, resting on 5 matching bases. The input for sequencing was PBMCs, mostly from graft donor cells, taken 180 days after TCRalphabeta/CD19-depleted stem cell transplant. The CDR3 in this case is CASSVGWGAGEAFF. The DNA sequence reads TGTGCCAGCAGCGTCGGGTGGGGCGCCGGTGAGGCTTTCTTT.